The rows below give T cell receptor beta chains drawn from one sample of a study of blood T cell repertoires in COVID-19. Using immunoSEQ multiplex PCR, the repertoire was profiled, and TCRdb retains in-frame clones only, with some absent. The sample includes 650,000 to 800,000 clones, just under 90% of them seen just once. Material for sequencing was peripheral blood. The receptors stem from a woman aged 18-30 years with acute or convalescent COVID-19. Both conserved end residues are trimmed from each CDR3.

j_gene | v_gene | CDR3aa
TRBJ1-1 | TRBV3-1/TRBV3-2 | ASSGQGRRTEAF
TRBJ1-1 | TRBV20-1 | SAYRGTEAF
TRBJ1-1 | TRBV4-1 | ASSQVQGAITEAF
TRBJ1-6 | TRBV4-1 | ASSQEVRAGSPLH
TRBJ1-2 | TRBV9 | ASSPTDNYGYT
TRBJ1-1 | TRBV5-1 | ASSLAGVGSANTEAF
TRBJ2-1 | TRBV7-9 | ASSSGTSGGFAYNEQF
TRBJ1-2 | TRBV2 | ASSDGTAVWGYT
TRBJ1-4 | TRBV4-3 | ASSQDREKLF
TRBJ1-5 | TRBV29-1 | SALIGTGGQPQH
TRBJ2-7 | TRBV2 | ASSEGTGEL
TRBJ1-6 | TRBV6-1 | ASSEPNGGSNSPLH
TRBJ2-1 | TRBV30 | AWDTGTNFEQF
TRBJ1-5 | TRBV5-6 | ASSLRTGSFNQPQH
TRBJ2-5 | TRBV7-2 | ASSLNPETQY
TRBJ1-1 | TRBV11-2 | ASSLGLKVMNTEAF
TRBJ1-2 | TRBV5-4 | ASSLGGPANYGYT
TRBJ1-5 | TRBV19 | ASSIGPGQVFYSNQPQH
TRBJ2-4 | TRBV5-1 | ASSLGAVGKNIQY
TRBJ2-1 | TRBV9 | ASNPTGDSSYNEQF
TRBJ1-1 | TRBV2 | ASGGVPEAF
TRBJ2-1 | TRBV12-3/TRBV12-4 | ACRAGGINEQF
TRBJ1-5 | TRBV7-9 | ASTRAGGEGNQPQH
TRBJ1-4 | TRBV5-1 | ASSLEAGNEKLF
TRBJ1-2 | TRBV30 | AWSVREIGGYT
TRBJ2-5 | TRBV19 | ASSVGTGDLGETQY
TRBJ1-1 | TRBV4-1 | ASSLGQAPNTEAF
TRBJ2-5 | TRBV6-2/TRBV6-3 | ASSGGQGAIGETQY
TRBJ2-7 | TRBV27 | ASSSLQVKESWEQY